A single sample is the source of the 29 T cell receptor beta chains below, sequenced in a study of blood T cell repertoires in COVID-19. Clones were sequenced by immunoSEQ multiplex PCR, and TCRdb holds only the in-frame ones, with some missing. The profile shows about 150,000 clones, about 85% of them singletons. The sample consisted of peripheral blood. The source of these receptors is a man of 80 years or more with COVID-19, enrolled during active disease.

The chain is built from TRBV7-9 and TRBJ1-2; D might be TRBD1 (6 bases). Trimming removed 2 bases from V and 3 bases from J, with 22 bases in between. Germline CDR1 is SEHNR and CDR2 is FQNEAQ (reference sequence). This CDR3 contains 18 residues. CDR3 coding DNA: TGTGCCAGCAGCTTATTATGGGCAGGGGATGACGGCGACTATGGCTACACCTTC. Translation: CASSLLWAGDDGDYGYTF.

The chain recombines TRBV3-1 (or the pseudogene TRBV3-2) with TRBJ1-4; TRBD1 is a possible D gene (5 bases). V lost 4 bases to trimming and J lost 8 bases, with 11 bases between them. CDR1 is LGHDT, CDR2 YNNKEL, per germline (reference sequence). The CDR3 totals 13 residues. The CDR3, as DNA: TGTGCCAGCAGCCGGGCAGGGATAGAAAAACTGTTTTTT. Translating gives CASSRAGIEKLFF.

CDR3 region: CASSLGVVAGDYNEQFF. CDR3 bases: TGTGCCAGCAGCTTAGGGGTGGTAGCGGGGGACTACAATGAGCAGTTCTTC. The chain employs TRBV11-2 and TRBJ2-1; TRBD2 aligns across 9 bases. The germline CDR1 and CDR2 sequences are SGHAT and FQNNGV. The CDR3 runs 17 residues. With V trimmed by 1 base and J by 3 bases, 7 bases remained unmatched.

The chain recombines TRBV21-1 with TRBJ1-2; the table's D call TRBD1 went unverified against the DNA. TRBV21-1 is assigned pseudogene status. This CDR3 has 15 amino acids. In DNA, the CDR3 is TGTGCCAGCAGCAAACCCCCGACAGAGCCCTATGGCTACACCTTC. It translates to CASSKPPTEPYGYTF.

The CDR3 here is CASSFPGLAVYEQYF. The CDR3 DNA reads as TGTGCCAGCAGTTTCCCGGGCCTAGCGGTATACGAGCAGTACTTC. This sequence joins TRBV28 and TRBJ2-7, with 7 bases fitting TRBD2. Trimming removed 3 bases from V and 4 bases from J; junction bases left unmatched: 9. Germline CDR1 MDHEN, CDR2 SYDVKM. The CDR3 has 15 amino acids.

The chain has TRBV7-3 and TRBJ2-3; possibly TRBD2 for D (6 bases). V lost 5 bases and J 7 bases, leaving 16 bases between the germline ends. In germline, CDR1 is SGHTA, CDR2 FQGTGA. This CDR3 comprises 14 residues. The CDR3 region has the DNA TGTGCCAGCAGCCAAGACTTGGGGGGAAATACGCAGTATTTT. Amino acid sequence: CASSQDLGGNTQYF.

The chain has TRBV29-1 and TRBJ2-1; the D gene is possibly TRBD1 (6 bases). In germline, CDR1 is SQVTM, CDR2 ANQGSEA. The CDR3 runs to 15 residues. Trimming cost V 6 bases and J 0 bases, with 15 bases left between them. CDR3 in DNA: TGCAGCGTGACCCCCCTACAGGGCTCCTACAATGAGCAGTTCTTC. It is translated as CSVTPLQGSYNEQFF.

V is TRBV6-5 and J is TRBJ2-7, with D unresolved. The ends were cut back, 10 bases at V and 2 bases at J, with 15 bases in the middle. This CDR3 region has 13 residues. CDR1 and CDR2 (germline): MNHEY, SVGAGI. CDR3 residues: CATSPPGAYEQYF. DNA of the CDR3: TGTGCCACTTCGCCCCCCGGAGCCTACGAGCAGTACTTC.

The CDR3 sequence: CASSLTGFSYNSPLHF. The CDR3 nucleotides read TGTGCCAGCAGCTTAACAGGCTTCTCCTATAATTCACCCCTCCACTTT. The chain uses TRBV7-2 and TRBJ1-6; TRBD1 is a possible D gene (5 bases). The CDR3 loop spans 16 amino acids. V shed 2 bases and J shed 0 bases, with 8 bases lying between them. In germline, CDR1 is SGHTA, CDR2 FQGNSA.

The chain employs TRBV24-1 and TRBJ1-3, with no clear D. V was trimmed by 6 bases and J by 0 bases, leaving 8 bases between them. Per the germline V gene, CDR1 is KGHDR and CDR2 is SFDVKD. CDR3 length: 14 residues. In nucleotides, the CDR3 is TGTGCCACCAGTTCCAAGCGCTCTGGAAACACCATATATTTT. As protein: CATSSKRSGNTIYF.

The chain carries TRBV24-1 and TRBJ2-3; 7 bases align to TRBD2. The V and J ends lost 2 bases and 1 base, in that order; junction bases with no gene match: 5. This CDR3 is 16 amino acids long. Germline CDR1 is KGHDR and CDR2 is SFDVKD. In nucleotides, the CDR3 is TGTGCCACCAGTGATTCCTCCCGGGGGGGCACAGATACGCAGTATTTT. Translating gives CATSDSSRGGTDTQYF.

This clone has just a few counts. The rearrangement joins TRBV6-5 to TRBJ1-1; 7 bases map to TRBD1. Germline loops: CDR1 MNHEY, CDR2 SVGAGI. Trimming at V came to 6 bases and at J to 1 base, leaving 2 bases not matched to a gene. The CDR3 is made up of 13 amino acids. CDR3 loop: CASRTGTNTEAFF. Written as DNA, the CDR3 is TGTGCCAGCAGGACAGGGACGAACACTGAAGCTTTCTTT.

The chain uses TRBV7-9 and TRBJ1-1, with 10 bases that match TRBD1. The V segment lost 1 base and the J segment 5 bases; nucleotides outside the gene matches: 7. The CDR3 has 16 residues. The germline CDR1 and CDR2 sequences are SEHNR and FQNEAQ (reference sequence). For the CDR3, the DNA is TGTGCCAGCAGCTTAGATCTGGGACAGGGGATAACTGAAGCTTTCTTT. Amino acids: CASSLDLGQGITEAFF.

The chain couples TRBV12-3 or TRBV12-4 to TRBJ1-2; maybe TRBD1 (5 bases). With 7 bases removed from V and 8 bases from J, the gap between germline ends came to 17 bases. The CDR3 totals 13 residues. Here the CDR3 reads CASTTMGEEGYTF. As DNA, the CDR3 is TGTGCCAGCACCACAATGGGGGAGGAAGGCTACACCTTC.

The chain has TRBV11-2 and TRBJ1-1, with 9 nucleotides matching TRBD1. V trimming: 3 bases; J trimming: 6 bases; junction bases outside the gene matches: 5. Germline loops: CDR1 SGHAT, CDR2 FQNNGV. The CDR3 extends over 14 amino acids. CDR3 sequence reads: CASSFTGGRAEAFF. DNA for the CDR3: TGTGCCAGCAGCTTCACAGGGGGCCGGGCTGAAGCTTTCTTT. Drawing the rest from reference TRBV11-2 and TRBJ1-1, the complete variable domain is EAGVAQSPRYKIIEKRQSVAFWCNPISGHATLYWYQQILGQGPKLLIQFQNNGVVDDSQLPKDRFSAERLKGVDSTLKIQPAKLEDSAVYLCASSFTGGRAEAFFGQGTRLTVV.

This sequence joins TRBV4-3 and TRBJ2-5; 7 nucleotides match TRBD2. This CDR3 region has 14 residues. The V and J ends lost 3 bases and 4 bases, in that order; junction bases with no gene match: 5. Germline values: CDR1 LGHNA, CDR2 YSLEER. CDR3 nucleotides: TGCGCCAGCAGCCAGGAGCGGGGCGGAGAGACCCAGTACTTC. Translating gives CASSQERGGETQYF.

Points on this clone: The sample has other DNA sequences that encode this CDR3 too. V gene TRBV5-6 combines with J gene TRBJ1-1; TRBD1 is a possible D gene (5 bases). This CDR3 has 14 amino acids. V shed 2 bases and J shed 3 bases, with 11 bases lying between them. Germline assignment: CDR1 SGHDT and CDR2 YYEEEE. CDR3 in DNA: TGTGCCAGCAGCTTCGGCGGGGCGGACACTGAAGCTTTCTTT. Translating gives CASSFGGADTEAFF. The variable domain in full, with the rest retrieved from reference TRBV5-6 and TRBJ1-1, is DAGVTQSPTHLIKTRGQQVTLRCSPKSGHDTVSWYQQALGQGPQFIFQYYEEEERQRGNFPDRFSGHQFPNYSSELNVNALLLGDSALYLCASSFGGADTEAFFGQGTRLTVV.

The rearrangement joins TRBV10-3 to TRBJ1-2; 7 bases match TRBD1. In germline, CDR1 is ENHRY, CDR2 SYGVKD. CDR3 length equals 15 residues. J lost 1 base, V lost 3 bases, and 5 bases had no gene match. DNA of the CDR3: TGTGCCATCAGTGAACGGCAGGGGGATAACTATGGCTACACCTTC. Translated, it gives CAISERQGDNYGYTF.

This clone showed up just once. This rearrangement joins TRBV9 to TRBJ2-2; D ambiguous. The V gene's germline CDR1 is SGDLS and CDR2 YYNGEE. The CDR3 spans 14 residues. V lost 2 bases and J lost 0, with 5 bases in between. The chain's CDR3 is CASSVVANTGELFF. The CDR3 DNA follows: TGTGCCAGCAGCGTGGTAGCGAACACCGGGGAGCTGTTTTTT.

The CDR3 nucleotides read TGCGCCAGCAGCCACACCGGGAACCAAGAAGGCGAAAAACTGTTTTTT. Its protein product is CASSHTGNQEGEKLFF. The chain uses TRBV5-1 and TRBJ1-4, with D uncertain. The CDR3 covers 16 residues. The V end lost 4 bases, the J end lost 8 bases, and 21 bases lay between the germline ends. CDR1 SGHRS and CDR2 YFSETQ come from the germline V gene.

This chain connects TRBV5-1 to TRBJ1-1; tentative D call: TRBD1 (5 bases). CDR1 and CDR2 (germline): SGHRS, YFSETQ. V was pared by 1 base and J by 0 bases, with 10 bases between. The length of the CDR3 is 15 residues. In nucleotides, the CDR3 is TGCGCCAGCAGCTTGCGAGACAGCCTGAACACTGAAGCTTTCTTT. This gives the protein CASSLRDSLNTEAFF.

This chain links TRBV29-1 with TRBJ2-3, with D perhaps matching TRBD2 (6 bases). Germline V gives CDR1 SQVTM, CDR2 ANQGSEA. Trimming took 4 bases from V and 2 from J, leaving 13 bases between them. The CDR3 runs 14 residues. CDR3 residues: CSVAGRENTDTQYF. For the CDR3, the DNA is TGCAGCGTTGCGGGGCGGGAAAACACAGATACGCAGTATTTT.

Comments on this clone: The junction and the germline gene differ at one end; a read error may be behind it. CDR3 nucleotide sequence: TGTGCCAGCACAGACTACATCGGGGTTTATTTT. It translates to CASTDYIGVYF. This chain uses TRBV28 with TRBJ1-5, with unresolved D. CDR1 and CDR2 from the germline V gene are MDHEN and SYDVKM. The CDR3 runs to 11 residues.

V gene TRBV12-5 combines with J gene TRBJ1-6; D gene uncertain. Germline V gene sequence: CDR1 LGHNT, CDR2 FRNRAP. Trimming took off 4 bases at V and 6 bases at J, with 7 bases between the two ends. The CDR3 contains 13 residues. CDR3 residues: CASGYSSNSPLHF. The CDR3 DNA follows: TGTGCTAGTGGTTATAGCAGTAATTCACCCCTCCACTTT.

The V call is TRBV7-2, the J call TRBJ1-3, with unresolved D. Germline CDR1 is SGHTA and CDR2 is FQGNSA. Trimming cost V 5 bases and J 0 bases, with 5 bases left between them. The CDR3 spans 13 residues. The DNA of the CDR3 is TGTGCCAGCAGCCCTAGCTCTGGAAACACCATATATTTT. Its translation: CASSPSSGNTIYF.

The CDR3 spells CASSWGQGGEQYF. The CDR3 coding sequence is TGTGCCAGCAGCTGGGGACAGGGGGGAGAGCAGTACTTC. The V gene is TRBV7-2, the J gene TRBJ2-7; 11 bases are a match to TRBD1. V lost 4 bases and J lost 7; bases outside the gene matches: 3. This CDR3 has 13 amino acids. Germline assignment: CDR1 SGHTA and CDR2 FQGNSA.

The chain couples TRBV10-2 to TRBJ2-7; D may be TRBD2 (5 bases). CDR3 length: 15 residues. Looked up from germline, CDR1 is WSHSY and CDR2 is SAAADI. With 2 bases removed from V and 1 base from J, the gap between germline ends came to 12 bases. The CDR3 is CASSETRRTSYEQYF. For the CDR3, the DNA is TGCGCCAGCAGTGAGACACGACGGACTTCCTACGAGCAGTACTTC.

The chain combines TRBV4-1 with TRBJ1-5; D is perhaps TRBD1 (5 bases). The CDR3 covers 13 residues. V lost 5 bases and J 2 bases, leaving 7 bases between the germline ends. Germline values: CDR1 MGHRA, CDR2 YSYEKL. DNA of the CDR3: TGCGCCAGCAGCGACAGAGGCAATCAGCCCCAGCATTTT. It codes for CASSDRGNQPQHF.

The rearrangement links TRBV29-1 to TRBJ1-4; TRBD1 might be the D (6 bases). Trimming pared 6 bases from V and 8 bases from J, leaving 22 bases between. Per the germline V gene, CDR1 is SQVTM and CDR2 is ANQGSEA. The CDR3 totals 15 residues. The CDR3 DNA reads TGCAGCGTCCAAGACCCTAGGGGGGAGGGCGAAAAACTGTTTTTT. Translated: CSVQDPRGEGEKLFF.